The sequence of this T cell receptor (beta chain) was determined in a study of cytomegalovirus exposure and HLA in healthy donors. The donors were members of the validation cohort comprising approximately 110 subjects, separate from the roughly 640-subject first cohort. Data came from immunoSEQ multiplex PCR; TCRdb stores just in-frame clones and leaves some out. Found here are roughly 120,000 clones, around nine tenths of them singletons; the top ten hold approximately 3.5%. Germline V gene data show CDR1 as SGHNT and CDR2 as YYREEE (reference sequence). The CDR3 covers 15 residues. V lost 4 bases and J lost 2, with 15 bases in between. Study-wide results and limits: Cytomegalovirus status, reportedly, was diagnosed with high specificity and sensitivity by the classifier. A list of approximately 160 TCR beta chains associated with cytomegalovirus was given.

In regard to this clone: Its specificity is not known.

V gene TRBV5-4 combines with J gene TRBJ1-1; weak D call: TRBD1 (6 bases). Sequencing was performed on PBMCs. This clonotype originated in a man aged 25 to 40 in good health and CMV-seronegative. CDR3 DNA: TGTGCCAGCAGCCGCTTCGGGACACTTAACACTGAAGCTTTCTTT. This codes for CASSRFGTLNTEAFF.